Sequencing of this TCR beta chain was carried out in a study of T-cell memory formation after mild COVID-19. Across the whole study: There were largely donor-specific TCR clusters.

About this clonotype itself: Its matching antigen is unknown.

MiXCR was run by TCRdb on the 5' RACE reads, yielding one entry per CDR3 protein. Seen here are 250,000 or so distinct CDR3 sequences, 18% observed once, and the top ten hold approximately 22%. Study-level results: Proof of SARS-CoV-2 specificity was absent for the second-wave clones that crested on day 37.

CDR1 is LGHNA, CDR2 YSLEER, per germline. The germline V and J ends were trimmed by 2 bases and 7 bases, with 17 bases remaining between them. CDR3 length: 16 residues. The clonotype was recovered from a man aged 18 to 29 who had mild COVID-19 (a few samples of this study predate the infection). Cell type and time point are not known. The sample comprised PBMCs or a T cell subset sorted from them (not recorded which). This chain uses TRBV4-3 with TRBJ1-4, with D uncertain. The CDR3 loop reads CASSQTRTYAGEKLFF. In nucleotides, the CDR3 is TGCGCCAGCAGCCAAACCCGCACTTATGCGGGTGAAAAACTGTTTTTT.